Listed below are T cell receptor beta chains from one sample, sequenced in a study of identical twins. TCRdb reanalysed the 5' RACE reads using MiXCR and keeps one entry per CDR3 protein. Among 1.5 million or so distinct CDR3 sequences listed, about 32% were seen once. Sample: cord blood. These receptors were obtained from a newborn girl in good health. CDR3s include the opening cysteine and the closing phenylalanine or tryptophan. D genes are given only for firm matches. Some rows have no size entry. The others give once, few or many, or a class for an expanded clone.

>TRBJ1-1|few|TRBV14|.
TGTGCCAGCAGCCAATACGCAGGGGCCTTAAACACTGAAGCTTTCTTT
CASSQYAGALNTEAFF
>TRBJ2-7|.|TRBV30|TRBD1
TGTGCCTGGACCCGGGACAGGTCCTACGAGCGGTACTTC
CAWTRDRSYERYF
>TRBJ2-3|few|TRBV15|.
TGTGCCACCAGCAGAGATCTACGGGGATCAGATACGCAGTATTTT
CATSRDLRGSDTQYF
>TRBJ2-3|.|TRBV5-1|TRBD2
TGCGCCAGCAGCTGGACCCTGACGGGGGGGGGCACAGATACGCAGTATTTT
CASSWTLTGGGTDTQYF
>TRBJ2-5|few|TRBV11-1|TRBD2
TGTGCCAGCAGAAACCTTTTACGACTAGCGGGAGAAGAGACCCAGTACTTC
CASRNLLRLAGEETQYF
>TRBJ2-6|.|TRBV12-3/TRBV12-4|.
TGTGCCAGCAGGAAAAGCCCGACCACCGCCGAGGTTGGTGGGGCCAACGTCCTGACTTTC
CASRKSPTTAEVGGANVLTF
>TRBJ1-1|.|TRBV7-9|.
TGTGCCAGCAGCTTTAACCCCACTGAAGCTTTCTTT
CASSFNPTEAFF
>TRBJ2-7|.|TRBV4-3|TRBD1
TGCGCCAGCAGCCAAGATACCAGGGGGTGGTACGAGCAGTACTTC
CASSQDTRGWYEQYF
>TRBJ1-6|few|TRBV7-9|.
TGTGCCAGCAGCTTGTCCGGGACAAGCAATTCACCCCTCCACTTT
CASSLSGTSNSPLHF
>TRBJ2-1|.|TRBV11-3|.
TGTGCCAGCAGCCCATCGGTTCGTAATGAGCAGTTCTTC
CASSPSVRNEQFF
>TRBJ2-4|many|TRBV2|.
TGTGCCAGCAGTGCTGCCGATATAGCCAAAAACATTCAGTACTTC
CASSAADIAKNIQYF
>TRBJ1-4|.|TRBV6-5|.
TGTGCCAGCGGCGCAGGGACGACACAAGAAAAACTGTTTTTT
CASGAGTTQEKLFF
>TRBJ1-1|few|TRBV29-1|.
TGCAGCGTTGTGGGCCCAGGGGCGAGAGGGCACACTGAAGCTTTCTTT
CSVVGPGARGHTEAFF
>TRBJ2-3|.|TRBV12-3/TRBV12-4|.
TGTGCCAGCAGTCCCCCCCATCCGGGGGCGTGGGATACGCAGTATTTT
CASSPPHPGAWDTQYF
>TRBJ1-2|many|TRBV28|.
TGTGCCAGCAGTTTTGGTCGAGCGTCTTCCAATTTATATGGCTACACCTTC
CASSFGRASSNLYGYTF
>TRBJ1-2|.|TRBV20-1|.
TGCAGTGCTAGGGAAGGGCTTAACTATGGCTACACCTTC
CSAREGLNYGYTF
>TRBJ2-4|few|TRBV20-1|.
TGCAGTGCTAGAGATCGGAGGGGGCGTCCAAACCTAGCCAAAAACATTCAGTACTTC
CSARDRRGRPNLAKNIQYF